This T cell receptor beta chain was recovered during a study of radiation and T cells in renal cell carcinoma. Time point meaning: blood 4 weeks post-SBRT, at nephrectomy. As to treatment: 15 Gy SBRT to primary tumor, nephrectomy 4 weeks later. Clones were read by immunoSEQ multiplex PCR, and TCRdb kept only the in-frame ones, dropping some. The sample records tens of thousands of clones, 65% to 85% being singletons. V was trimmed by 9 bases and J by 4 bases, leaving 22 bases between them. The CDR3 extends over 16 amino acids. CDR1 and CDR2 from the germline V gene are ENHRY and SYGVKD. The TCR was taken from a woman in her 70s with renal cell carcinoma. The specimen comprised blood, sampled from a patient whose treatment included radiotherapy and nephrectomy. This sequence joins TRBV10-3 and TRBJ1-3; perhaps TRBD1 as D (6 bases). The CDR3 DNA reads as TGTGCCATACGAATTCTTAACCGGGACATCGGAAACACCATATATTTT. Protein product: CAIRILNRDIGNTIYF.